A single sample gave rise to the 13 T cell receptor beta chains below, sequenced in a study of T cell responses to AZD1222 COVID-19 vaccine. Here immunoSEQ multiplex PCR was the method, and the copy in TCRdb shows in-frame clones only, minus some. Among 200,000 or so clones listed, about 92% were seen once. Sample: peripheral blood, taken on day 0 of MenACWY control vaccination. The receptors stem from an adult in good health.

The CDR3 protein is CASSPSGSGANVLTF. The CDR3 region has the DNA TGTGCCAGCAGCCCCTCAGGGTCTGGGGCCAACGTCCTGACTTTC. This chain connects TRBV7-3 to TRBJ2-6; TRBD1 might be the D (5 bases). CDR1 is SGHTA, CDR2 FQGTGA, per germline. The CDR3 has 15 amino acids. V was trimmed by 5 bases and J by 1 base, leaving 9 bases between them.

The rearrangement uses TRBV11-2 and TRBJ1-1; D gene ambiguous. The germline V and J ends were trimmed by 5 bases and 0 bases, with 13 bases remaining between them. Germline values: CDR1 SGHAT, CDR2 FQNNGV. The CDR3 has 15 amino acids. The DNA of the CDR3 is TGTGCCAGCAGCCTAGCCCCAGGCTTGAACACTGAAGCTTTCTTT. It is translated as CASSLAPGLNTEAFF. Filled out from reference TRBV11-2 and TRBJ1-1, the complete variable domain reads EAGVAQSPRYKIIEKRQSVAFWCNPISGHATLYWYQQILGQGPKLLIQFQNNGVVDDSQLPKDRFSAERLKGVDSTLKIQPAKLEDSAVYLCASSLAPGLNTEAFFGQGTRLTVV.

The V gene is TRBV7-9, the J gene TRBJ1-5; D is ambiguous. This CDR3 has 13 amino acids. The germline V gene encodes CDR1 SEHNR and CDR2 FQNEAQ (reference sequence). With 6 bases removed from V and 1 base from J, the gap between germline ends came to 7 bases. CDR3 sequence: CASSPTSNQPQHF. For the CDR3, the DNA is TGTGCCAGCAGTCCGACCAGCAATCAGCCCCAGCATTTT.

The chain uses TRBV7-3 and TRBJ2-3; D is perhaps TRBD2 (6 bases). The CDR3 loop spans 14 amino acids. In germline, CDR1 is SGHTA, CDR2 FQGTGA. V lost 4 bases and J 1 base, leaving 9 bases between the germline ends. CDR3 DNA: TGTGCCAGCAGCTCGGGACTTCGCACAGATACGCAGTATTTT. Translation gives CASSSGLRTDTQYF.

The chain employs TRBV30 and TRBJ1-1, with a tentative D call TRBD1 (6 bases). Trimming shortened V by 4 bases and J by 0 bases, and 15 bases separated the two germline ends. Germline CDR1 reads GTSNPN; CDR2 reads SVGIG (reference sequence). The CDR3 has 15 residues. The CDR3 loop reads CAWTVTGFLNTEAFF. The CDR3 DNA follows: TGTGCCTGGACTGTAACAGGGTTCTTGAACACTGAAGCTTTCTTT.

Notes on this clone: The same CDR3 is also encoded by other DNA sequences in this sample. V gene TRBV7-2 combines with J gene TRBJ2-5; 7 positions agree with TRBD2. This CDR3 region has 14 residues. CDR1 and CDR2 (germline): SGHTA, FQGNSA. Unmatched junction bases numbered 0, after V lost 0 bases and J lost 2 bases. For the CDR3, the DNA is TGTGCCAGCAGCTTAGCGGGGGGGCAAGAGACCCAGTACTTC. Residues: CASSLAGGQETQYF.

The chain recombines TRBV2 with TRBJ2-7; D not certain. Germline CDR1 and CDR2: SNHLY and FYNNEI. This CDR3 is 14 amino acids long. The V end was cut by 7 bases, the J end by 0 bases, with 13 bases between. CDR3 bases: TGTGCCAGCACCGACGATCTTCGCTCCTACGAGCAGTACTTC. Its translation is CASTDDLRSYEQYF.

The genes are TRBV9 and TRBJ1-3; 7 nucleotides line up with TRBD1. Germline loops: CDR1 SGDLS, CDR2 YYNGEE. The CDR3 has 13 residues. V trimming: 2 bases; J trimming: 10 bases; junction bases outside the gene matches: 6. The CDR3, as DNA: TGTGCCAGCAGCGTCACCGACAGGGCGACCATATATTTT. Its protein product is CASSVTDRATIYF.

The CDR3 loop reads CAWSAGVLLPLHF. DNA for the CDR3: TGTGCCTGGAGTGCGGGGGTTTTATTACCCCTCCACTTT. V is TRBV30 and J is TRBJ1-6; TRBD1 is a possible D gene (5 bases). The V and J ends lost 1 base and 12 bases respectively, with 13 bases between them. Germline V CDR1 and CDR2: GTSNPN, SVGIG (reference sequence). This CDR3 region has 13 residues.

The chain joins TRBV28 to TRBJ1-5, with 8 bases aligning to TRBD1. Germline V gene sequence: CDR1 MDHEN, CDR2 SYDVKM. V lost 3 bases, J lost 13 bases, and 2 bases stayed unmatched. This CDR3 has 11 residues. The DNA for the CDR3 is TGTGCCAGCAGTTTTCGGACAGGGCAGCATTTT. As protein: CASSFRTGQHF.

This chain uses TRBV5-6 with TRBJ1-2, with TRBD1 identical over 10 bases. Germline V CDR1 and CDR2: SGHDT, YYEEEE. The V and J ends lost 3 bases and 4 bases, in that order; junction bases with no gene match: 3. The CDR3 extends over 14 amino acids. The CDR3 DNA follows: TGTGCCAGCAGCTGGGACAGGGGAGGCTATGGCTACACCTTC. This gives the protein CASSWDRGGYGYTF.

The CDR3 DNA is TGCGCCAGCAGCTTGGTTTCAGGGGGCCTGAACACTGAAGCTTTCTTT. Translated: CASSLVSGGLNTEAFF. The rearrangement links TRBV5-1 to TRBJ1-1; TRBD1 aligns across 8 bases. CDR1 is SGHRS and CDR2 is YFSETQ in the germline V gene. CDR3 length equals 16 residues. Trimming took 0 bases from V and 0 from J; bases not matched to a gene: 4.

This chain connects TRBV18 to TRBJ2-7, with 7 bases fitting TRBD1. The CDR3 covers 14 residues. Germline CDR1 KGHSH, CDR2 LQKENI. Unmatched junction bases numbered 4, after V lost 0 bases and J lost 5 bases. In nucleotides, the CDR3 is TGTGCCAGCTCACCACCGAGGGGGCGGGACGAGCAGTACTTC. Residues: CASSPPRGRDEQYF.